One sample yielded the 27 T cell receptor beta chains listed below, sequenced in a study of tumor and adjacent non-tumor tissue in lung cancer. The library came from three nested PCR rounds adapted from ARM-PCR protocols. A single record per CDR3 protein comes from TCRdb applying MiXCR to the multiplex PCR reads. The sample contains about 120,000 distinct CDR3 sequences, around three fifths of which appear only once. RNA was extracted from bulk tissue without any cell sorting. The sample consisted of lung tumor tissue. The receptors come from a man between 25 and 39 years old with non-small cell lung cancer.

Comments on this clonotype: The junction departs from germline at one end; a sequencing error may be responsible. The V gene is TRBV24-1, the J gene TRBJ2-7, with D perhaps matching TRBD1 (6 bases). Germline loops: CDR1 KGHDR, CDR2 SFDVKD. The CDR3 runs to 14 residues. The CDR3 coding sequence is TGTACCACCAGTGACCGTAGACAGGCTACAGAGCAGTACTTC. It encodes CTTSDRRQATEQYF.

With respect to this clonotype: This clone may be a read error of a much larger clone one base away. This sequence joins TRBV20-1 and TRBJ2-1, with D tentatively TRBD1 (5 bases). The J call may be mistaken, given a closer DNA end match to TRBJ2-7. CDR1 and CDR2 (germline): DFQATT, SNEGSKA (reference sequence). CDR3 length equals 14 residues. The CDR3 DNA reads TGCAGTGCTAGAGGGGGCGGTGGACGCTACGAGCAGTACTTC. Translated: CSARGGGGRYEQYF.

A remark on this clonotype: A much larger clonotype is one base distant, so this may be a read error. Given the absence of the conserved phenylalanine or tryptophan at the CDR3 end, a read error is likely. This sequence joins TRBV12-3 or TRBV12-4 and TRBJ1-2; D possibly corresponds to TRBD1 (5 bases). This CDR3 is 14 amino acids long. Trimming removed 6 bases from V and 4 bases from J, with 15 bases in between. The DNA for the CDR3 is TGTGCCAGCAGAGGACAAGGGCCCCTCTATGGCTACACCCTC. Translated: CASRGQGPLYGYTL.

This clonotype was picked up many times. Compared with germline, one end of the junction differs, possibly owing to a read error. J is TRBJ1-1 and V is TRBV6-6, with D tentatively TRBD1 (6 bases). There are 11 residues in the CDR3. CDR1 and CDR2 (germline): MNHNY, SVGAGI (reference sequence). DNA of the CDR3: TGTGCCTGCAGGGGAGTCACTGAAGCTTTCTTT. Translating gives CACRGVTEAFF.

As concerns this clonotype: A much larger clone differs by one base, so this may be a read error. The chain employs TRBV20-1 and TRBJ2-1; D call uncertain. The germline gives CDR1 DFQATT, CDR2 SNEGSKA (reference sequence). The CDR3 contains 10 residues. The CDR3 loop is CSALYSEQFF. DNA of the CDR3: TGCAGTGCGCTTTACAGTGAGCAGTTCTTC.

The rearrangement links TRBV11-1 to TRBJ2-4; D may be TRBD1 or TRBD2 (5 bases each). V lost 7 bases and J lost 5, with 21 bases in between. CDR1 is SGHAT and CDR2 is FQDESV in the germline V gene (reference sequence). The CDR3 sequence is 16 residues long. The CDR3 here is CASTHSGRAGENIQYF. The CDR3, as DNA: TGTGCCAGCACCCACTCAGGCAGGGCGGGCGAAAACATTCAGTACTTC.

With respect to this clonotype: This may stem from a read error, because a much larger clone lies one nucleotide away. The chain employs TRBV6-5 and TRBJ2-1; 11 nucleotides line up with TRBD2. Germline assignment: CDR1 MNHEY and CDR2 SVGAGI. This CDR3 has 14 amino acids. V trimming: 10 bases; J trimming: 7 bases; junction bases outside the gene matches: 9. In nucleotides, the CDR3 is TGTGCCAACAGACGTAGCGGGAGGGGGAATGAGCAGTTCTTC. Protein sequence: CANRRSGRGNEQFF.

CDR3 nucleotides: TGTGCTAGTGGTTTCTCCGGGATAGGGGGTGAAAAACTGTTTTTT. Translated, it gives CASGFSGIGGEKLFF. The rearrangement uses TRBV12-5 and TRBJ1-4; D might be TRBD1 (6 bases). The CDR3 is made up of 15 amino acids. Germline CDR1 is LGHNT and CDR2 is FRNRAP. V gave up 3 bases and J gave up 7 bases, with 15 bases separating them. Looking up the rest from reference TRBV12-5 and TRBJ1-4 gives the full variable domain: DARVTQTPRHKVTEMGQEVTMRCQPILGHNTVFWYRQTMMQGLELLAYFRNRAPLDDSGMPKDRFSAEMPDATLATLKIQPSEPRDSAVYFCASGFSGIGGEKLFFGSGTQLSVL.

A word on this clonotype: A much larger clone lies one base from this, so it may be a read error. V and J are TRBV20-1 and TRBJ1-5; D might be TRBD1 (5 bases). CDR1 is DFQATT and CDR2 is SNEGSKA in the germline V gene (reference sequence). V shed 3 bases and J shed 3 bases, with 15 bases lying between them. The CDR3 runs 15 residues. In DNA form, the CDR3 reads TGCAGTGCTAGCGCCTCTGGGGGTATCAATCAGCCCCAGCATTTT. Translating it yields CSASASGGINQPQHF.

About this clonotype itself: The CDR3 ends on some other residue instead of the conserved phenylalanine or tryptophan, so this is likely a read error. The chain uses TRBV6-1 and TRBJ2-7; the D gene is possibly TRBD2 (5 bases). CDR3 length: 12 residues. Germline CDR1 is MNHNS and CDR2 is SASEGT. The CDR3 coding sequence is TGTGCCGGCAGTGAAGCGAGGGACGAGCAGTACATC. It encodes CAGSEARDEQYI.

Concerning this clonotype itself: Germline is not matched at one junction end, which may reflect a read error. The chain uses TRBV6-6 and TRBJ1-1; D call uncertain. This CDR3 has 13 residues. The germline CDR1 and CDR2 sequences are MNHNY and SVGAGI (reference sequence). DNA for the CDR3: TGTGCCAACAGTTCCGAAGTGAACACTGAAGCTTTCTTT. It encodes CANSSEVNTEAFF.

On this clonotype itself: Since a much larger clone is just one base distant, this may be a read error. The CDR3 DNA follows: TGCAGTGCTAGAGATAGCCTAGCGGGATCCCTAGAGCAGTACTTC. Protein product: CSARDSLAGSLEQYF. J is TRBJ2-7 and V is TRBV20-1, with 9 bases lining up with TRBD2. CDR3 length: 15 amino acids. V dropped 0 bases and J dropped 7; count of bases not matched to a gene: 10. Germline CDR1 is DFQATT and CDR2 is SNEGSKA (reference sequence).

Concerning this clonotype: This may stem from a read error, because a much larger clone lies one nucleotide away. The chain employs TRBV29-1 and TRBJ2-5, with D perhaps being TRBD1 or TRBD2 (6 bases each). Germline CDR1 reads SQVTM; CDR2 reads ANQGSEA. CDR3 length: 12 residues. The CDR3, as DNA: TGCAGCGTTGAGGGGGGACAAGAGATCCAGTACTTC. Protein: CSVEGGQEIQYF.

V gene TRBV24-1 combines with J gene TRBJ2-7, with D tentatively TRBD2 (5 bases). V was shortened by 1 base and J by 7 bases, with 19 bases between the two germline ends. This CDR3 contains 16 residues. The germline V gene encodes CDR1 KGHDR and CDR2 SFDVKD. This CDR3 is CATSDFYGSSVIEQYF. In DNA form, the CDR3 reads TGTGCCACCAGTGATTTTTATGGAAGTAGCGTAATAGAGCAGTACTTC.

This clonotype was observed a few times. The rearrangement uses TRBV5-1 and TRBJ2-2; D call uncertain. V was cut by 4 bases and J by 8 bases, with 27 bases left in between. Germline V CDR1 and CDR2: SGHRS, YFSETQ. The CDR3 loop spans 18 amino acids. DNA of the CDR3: TGCGCCAGCAGCGGCCCCTCGGCCAAGGCGACAAGGGAAGGGGAGCTGTTTTTT. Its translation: CASSGPSAKATREGELFF.

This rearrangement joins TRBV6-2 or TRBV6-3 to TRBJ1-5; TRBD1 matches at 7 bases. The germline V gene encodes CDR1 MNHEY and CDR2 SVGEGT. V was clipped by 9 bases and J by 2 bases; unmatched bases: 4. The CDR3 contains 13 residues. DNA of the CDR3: TGTGCCAGGAACGACAGGGGCAATCAGCCCCAGCATTTT. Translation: CARNDRGNQPQHF.

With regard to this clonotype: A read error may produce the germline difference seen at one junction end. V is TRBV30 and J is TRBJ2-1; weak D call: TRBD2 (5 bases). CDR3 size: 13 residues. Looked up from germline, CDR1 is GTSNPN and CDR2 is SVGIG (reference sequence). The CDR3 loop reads CAWCVELGAGQFF. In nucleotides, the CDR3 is TGTGCCTGGTGTGTCGAACTAGGTGCGGGGCAGTTCTTC.

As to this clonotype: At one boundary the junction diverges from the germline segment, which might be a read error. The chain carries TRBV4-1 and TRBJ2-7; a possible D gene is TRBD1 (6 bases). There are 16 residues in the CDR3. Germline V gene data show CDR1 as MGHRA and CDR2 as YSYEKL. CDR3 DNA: TGTGCCAGCAGCCAAGACGAGACAGGACAGACCCACGAGAAGTACTTC. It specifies CASSQDETGQTHEKYF.

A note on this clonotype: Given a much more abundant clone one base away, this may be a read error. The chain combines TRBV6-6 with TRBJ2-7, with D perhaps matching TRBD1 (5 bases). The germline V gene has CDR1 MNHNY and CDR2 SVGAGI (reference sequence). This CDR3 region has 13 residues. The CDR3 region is CVSSSDSSYEQYF. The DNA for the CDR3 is TGTGTCAGCAGTTCCGACAGTTCCTACGAGCAGTACTTC.

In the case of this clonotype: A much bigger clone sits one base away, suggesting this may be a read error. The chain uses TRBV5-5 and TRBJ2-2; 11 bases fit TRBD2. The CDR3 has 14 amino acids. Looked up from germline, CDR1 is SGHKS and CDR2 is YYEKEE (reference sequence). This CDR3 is CPSGLAGGTGELFF. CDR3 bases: TGTCCCAGCGGCCTAGCGGGAGGCACCGGGGAGCTGTTTTTT.

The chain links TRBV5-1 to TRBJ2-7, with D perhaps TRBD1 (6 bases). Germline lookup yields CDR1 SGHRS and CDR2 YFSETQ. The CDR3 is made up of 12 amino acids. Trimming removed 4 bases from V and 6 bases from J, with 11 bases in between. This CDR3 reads CASSIQGCEQYF. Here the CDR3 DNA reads TGCGCCAGCAGCATACAGGGTTGCGAGCAGTACTTC.

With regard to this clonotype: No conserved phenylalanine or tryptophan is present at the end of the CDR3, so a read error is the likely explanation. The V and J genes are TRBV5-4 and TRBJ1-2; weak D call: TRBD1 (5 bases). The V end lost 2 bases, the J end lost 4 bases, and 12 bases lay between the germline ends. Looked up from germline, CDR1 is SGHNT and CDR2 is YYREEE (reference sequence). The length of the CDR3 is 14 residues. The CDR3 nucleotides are TGTGCCAGCAGCTTAGACAGCCAGTTCTATGGCTACACCTTA. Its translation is CASSLDSQFYGYTL.

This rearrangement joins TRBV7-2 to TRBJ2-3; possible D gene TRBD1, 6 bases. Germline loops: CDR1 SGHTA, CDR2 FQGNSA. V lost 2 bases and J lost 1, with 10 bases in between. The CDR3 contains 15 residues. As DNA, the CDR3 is TGTGCCAGCAGCTTATGGGGGCGGGGCACAGATACGCAGTATTTT. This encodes CASSLWGRGTDTQYF. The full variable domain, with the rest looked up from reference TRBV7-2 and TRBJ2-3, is GAGVSQSPSNKVTEKGKDVELRCDPISGHTALYWYRQSLGQGLEFLIYFQGNSAPDKSGLPSDRFSAERTGGSVSTLTIQRTQQEDSAVYLCASSLWGRGTDTQYFGPGTRLTVL.

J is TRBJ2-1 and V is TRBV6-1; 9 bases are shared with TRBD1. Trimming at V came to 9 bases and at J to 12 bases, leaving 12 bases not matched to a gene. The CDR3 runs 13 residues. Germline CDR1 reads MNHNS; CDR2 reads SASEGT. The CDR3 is CASRAGTGNGQFF. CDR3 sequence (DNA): TGTGCCAGTAGGGCCGGGACAGGGAACGGGCAGTTCTTC.

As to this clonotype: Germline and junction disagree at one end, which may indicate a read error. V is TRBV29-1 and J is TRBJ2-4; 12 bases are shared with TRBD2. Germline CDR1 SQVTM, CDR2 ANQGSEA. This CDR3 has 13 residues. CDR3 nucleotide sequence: TGCAGCGGAATACTAGCGGGAGGCAGCATTCATTACTTC. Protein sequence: CSGILAGGSIHYF.

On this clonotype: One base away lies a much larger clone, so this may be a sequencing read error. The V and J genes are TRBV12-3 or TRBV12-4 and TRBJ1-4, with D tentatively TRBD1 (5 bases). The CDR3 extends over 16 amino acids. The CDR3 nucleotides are TGTACCAGCAGACGTCAGGGTTTTACTGATGGAGAAAAACTGTTTTTT. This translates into CTSRRQGFTDGEKLFF.

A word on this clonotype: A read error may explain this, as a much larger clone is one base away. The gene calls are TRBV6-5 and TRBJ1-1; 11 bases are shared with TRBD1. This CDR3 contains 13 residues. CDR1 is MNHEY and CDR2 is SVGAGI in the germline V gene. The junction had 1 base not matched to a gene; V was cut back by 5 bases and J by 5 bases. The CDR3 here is CASSRDRGTEAFF. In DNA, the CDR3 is TGTGCCAGCAGTAGGGACAGGGGGACTGAAGCTTTCTTT.